This entry lists 18 T cell receptor beta chains sequenced from one sample in a study of Graves' ophthalmopathy and Graves' hyperthyroidism. The authors amplified TCR beta CDR3 regions, and they did so from RNA transcripts for repertoire sequencing. Following a first-round RT-PCR that used HTBI primers, a second-round multiplex PCR was carried out. Each CDR3 protein is one row after TCRdb ran MiXCR on the multiplex PCR reads. The sample carries 500,000 to 600,000 distinct CDR3 sequences, less than 45% recorded once. The sample consisted of peripheral blood or thyroid tissue (not recorded which). All receptors come from an adult man with Graves' hyperthyroidism.

The rearrangement uses TRBV7-2 and TRBJ2-7, with no clear D. V was cut by 8 bases and J by 1 base, with 12 bases left in between. The CDR3 consists of 13 residues. Germline values: CDR1 SGHTA, CDR2 FQGNSA. CDR3: CASSELPSYEQYF. For the CDR3, the DNA is TGTGCCAGCTCAGAACTCCCTTCCTACGAGCAGTACTTC.

This clonotype was seen ten or more times. V gene TRBV29-1 combines with J gene TRBJ2-6; weak D call: TRBD1 (6 bases). Germline-derived CDR1 and CDR2 are SQVTM and ANQGSEA. With 3 bases removed from V and 1 base from J, the gap between germline ends came to 13 bases. The CDR3 loop spans 16 amino acids. CDR3 amino acids: CSVELAGDSGANVLTF. As DNA, the CDR3 is TGCAGCGTTGAGTTGGCAGGGGATTCTGGGGCCAACGTCCTGACTTTC.

This clonotype was seen repeatedly, ten times or more. The J gene is TRBJ2-7, the V gene TRBV6-5; D possibly corresponds to TRBD2 (5 bases). Germline loops: CDR1 MNHEY, CDR2 SVGAGI. The V and J ends lost 2 bases and 1 base respectively, with 12 bases between them. This CDR3 contains 15 residues. CDR3 in DNA: TGTGCCAGCAGTTACGGCAAGAGCGGATCCTACGAGCAGTACTTC. Its translation is CASSYGKSGSYEQYF.

The chain links TRBV20-1 to TRBJ1-6; D is undetermined. V was trimmed by 2 bases and J by 8 bases, leaving 7 bases between them. CDR3 length: 12 amino acids. From germline, CDR1 is DFQATT and CDR2 SNEGSKA (reference sequence). The CDR3 region is CSARHGDSPLHF. CDR3 in DNA: TGCAGTGCTAGACACGGGGATTCACCCCTCCACTTT.

This clonotype was counted a single time. The rearrangement links TRBV20-1 to TRBJ2-5; 9 positions agree with TRBD1. Trimming at V came to 6 bases and at J to 4 bases, leaving 9 bases not matched to a gene. The germline V gene encodes CDR1 DFQATT and CDR2 SNEGSKA (reference sequence). The CDR3 consists of 14 residues. The CDR3 loop is CSALGTGKGETQYF. Written as DNA, the CDR3 is TGCAGTGCCCTCGGGACAGGGAAGGGAGAGACCCAGTACTTC.

CDR3 residues: CAWSVPPLGNQPQHF. The CDR3 nucleotides read TGTGCCTGGAGTGTACCACCCCTGGGAAATCAGCCCCAGCATTTT. V is TRBV30 and J is TRBJ1-5; no reliable D call. V shed 0 bases and J shed 4 bases, with 13 bases lying between them. The CDR3 runs 15 residues. CDR1 and CDR2 from the germline V gene are GTSNPN and SVGIG (reference sequence).

V usage is TRBV19 and J usage is TRBJ1-4; D might be TRBD1 (5 bases). The CDR3 runs 14 residues. Germline CDR1 and CDR2: LNHDA and SQIVND (reference sequence). Trimming removed 7 bases from V and 3 bases from J, with 12 bases in between. CDR3 bases: TGTGCCAGTACCGGGGACGGTTCTAATGAAAAACTGTTTTTT. This encodes CASTGDGSNEKLFF.

The chain links TRBV7-9 to TRBJ2-1; 12 bases match TRBD1. Germline V gene lookup returns CDR1 SEHNR and CDR2 FQNEAQ (reference sequence). V dropped 1 base and J dropped 9; count of bases not matched to a gene: 7. This CDR3 is built from 16 residues. CDR3 nucleotide sequence: TGTGCCAGCAGCTTAGGTCGGGACAGGGGGCTTGGTGAGCAGTTCTTC. This translates into CASSLGRDRGLGEQFF.

CDR3 loop: CASSNRDRSYNEGGRGLGAQYF. The CDR3 DNA reads TGTGCCAGCAGTAATCGGGACAGATCCTACAATGAGGGCGGCAGGGGCCTCGGGGCCCAGTACTTC. This chain uses TRBV2 with TRBJ2-5, with 7 bases aligning to TRBD1. Trimming took 5 bases from V and 9 from J; bases not matched to a gene: 36. CDR3 size: 22 residues. Germline V gene sequence: CDR1 SNHLY, CDR2 FYNNEI.

The rearrangement links TRBV19 to TRBJ1-2; D is possibly TRBD1 (6 bases). V was clipped by 8 bases and J by 0 bases, with 19 bases between them. In germline, CDR1 is LNHDA, CDR2 SQIVND (reference sequence). There are 16 residues in the CDR3. CDR3 residues: CASAVDPGAANYGYTF. As DNA, the CDR3 is TGTGCCAGTGCTGTTGACCCAGGGGCGGCTAACTATGGCTACACCTTC. Together with reference TRBV19 and TRBJ1-2, the CDR3 gives the full variable domain: DGGITQSPKYLFRKEGQNVTLSCEQNLNHDAMYWYRQDPGQGLRLIYYSQIVNDFQKGDIAEGYSVSREKKESFPLTVTSAQKNPTAFYLCASAVDPGAANYGYTFGSGTRLTVV.

The sample holds many counts of this clonotype. The chain combines TRBV7-9 with TRBJ2-7; TRBD1 aligns across 10 bases. V shed 5 bases, J shed 7 bases, and the junction held 8 bases outside the gene matches. The CDR3 is 14 residues long. Germline V CDR1 and CDR2: SEHNR, FQNEAQ (reference sequence). The CDR3 DNA reads TGTGCCAGCAGCCCCCGGACAGGGGGGATAGAGCAGTACTTC. It codes for CASSPRTGGIEQYF.

The J gene is TRBJ2-7, the V gene TRBV5-5, with 8 bases identical to TRBD2. The V gene end was trimmed by 4 bases and the J gene end by 7 bases; junction bases not matched to a gene: 19. Per germline, CDR1 SGHKS and CDR2 YYEKEE (reference sequence). The CDR3 runs 17 residues. The CDR3 DNA reads as TGTGCCAGCAGCCAGGGCGGGGGGTTTAGGCATGCCCATGAGCAGTACTTC. It is translated as CASSQGGGFRHAHEQYF.

There are many counts of this clonotype. The V call is TRBV19, the J call TRBJ2-7; a weak D match, TRBD1 (6 bases). This CDR3 is 14 amino acids long. Per germline, CDR1 LNHDA and CDR2 SQIVND (reference sequence). V lost 6 bases and J lost 6, with 18 bases in between. CDR3 nucleotides: TGTGCCAGTAGCGACCCGGGACATGAGGGCGAGCAGTACTTC. Encoded protein: CASSDPGHEGEQYF.

The chain joins TRBV2 to TRBJ1-2; TRBD1 might be the D (6 bases). CDR3 size: 11 residues. CDR1 SNHLY and CDR2 FYNNEI come from the germline V gene. V shed 9 bases and J shed 6 bases, with 11 bases lying between them. The CDR3 protein is CARSTGNGYTF. The CDR3, as DNA: TGTGCCAGATCTACAGGGAATGGCTACACCTTC.

V gene TRBV12-5 combines with J gene TRBJ1-2; a possible D gene is TRBD1 (5 bases). V lost 7 bases and J lost 2, with 20 bases in between. This CDR3 is 16 amino acids long. Germline CDR1 is LGHNT and CDR2 is FRNRAP. The CDR3 spells CASDGPPGGGNYGYTF. The CDR3 nucleotides are TGTGCTAGTGATGGCCCCCCGGGGGGAGGAAACTATGGCTACACCTTC.

This clonotype has ten or more counts. This chain uses TRBV9 with TRBJ1-6; TRBD1 matches at 10 bases. This CDR3 region has 15 residues. V lost 3 bases to trimming and J lost 8 bases; unmatched junction nucleotides: 5. The germline gives CDR1 SGDLS, CDR2 YYNGEE. The CDR3 reads CASSGPGQGYSPLHF. In DNA, the CDR3 is TGTGCCAGCAGCGGGCCGGGACAGGGGTATTCACCCCTCCACTTT.

The genes are TRBV29-1 and TRBJ2-7; D gene uncertain. Trimming shortened V by 8 bases and J by 3 bases, and 14 bases separated the two germline ends. From germline, CDR1 is SQVTM and CDR2 ANQGSEA. This CDR3 region has 12 residues. CDR3 residues: CSSEDTDYEQYF. The CDR3, as DNA: TGCAGCAGTGAAGACACGGACTACGAGCAGTACTTC.

As regards this clonotype: It may be a read error: a sequence one base away is much more abundant. The rearrangement links TRBV7-9 to TRBJ1-2; 7 nucleotides match TRBD1. The CDR3 is made up of 14 amino acids. V gave up 5 bases and J gave up 6 bases; unmatched junction bases: 9. Per the germline V gene, CDR1 is SEHNR and CDR2 is FQNEAQ (reference sequence). CDR3 protein: CASSHRRRGHGYTF. The CDR3 coding sequence is TGTGCCAGCAGCCACCGGAGAAGGGGGCATGGCTACACCTTC.